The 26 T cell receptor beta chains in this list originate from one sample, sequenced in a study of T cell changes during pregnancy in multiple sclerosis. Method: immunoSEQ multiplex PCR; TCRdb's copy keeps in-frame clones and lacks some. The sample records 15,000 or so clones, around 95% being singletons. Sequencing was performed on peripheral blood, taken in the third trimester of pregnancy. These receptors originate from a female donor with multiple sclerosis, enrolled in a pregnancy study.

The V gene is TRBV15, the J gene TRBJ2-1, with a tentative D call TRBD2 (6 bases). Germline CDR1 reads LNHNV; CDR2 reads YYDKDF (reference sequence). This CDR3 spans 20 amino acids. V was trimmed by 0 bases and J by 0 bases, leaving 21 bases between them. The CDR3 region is CATSRDRGLAPESSYNEQFF. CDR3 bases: TGTGCCACCAGCAGAGACCGGGGCCTAGCGCCCGAGAGCTCCTACAATGAGCAGTTCTTC.

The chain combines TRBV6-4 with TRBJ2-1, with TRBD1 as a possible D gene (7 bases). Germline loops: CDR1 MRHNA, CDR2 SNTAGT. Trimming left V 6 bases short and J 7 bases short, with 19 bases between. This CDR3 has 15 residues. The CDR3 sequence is CASRAGGTGRNEQFF. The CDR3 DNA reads TGTGCCAGCAGAGCAGGGGGGACTGGTCGGAATGAGCAGTTCTTC.

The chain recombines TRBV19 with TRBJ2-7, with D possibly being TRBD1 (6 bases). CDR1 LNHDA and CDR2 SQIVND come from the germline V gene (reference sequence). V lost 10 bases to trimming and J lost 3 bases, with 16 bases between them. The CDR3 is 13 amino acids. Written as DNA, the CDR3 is TGTGCCACCTCAGGGGAAAGTCTCTACGAGCAGTACTTC. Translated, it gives CATSGESLYEQYF.

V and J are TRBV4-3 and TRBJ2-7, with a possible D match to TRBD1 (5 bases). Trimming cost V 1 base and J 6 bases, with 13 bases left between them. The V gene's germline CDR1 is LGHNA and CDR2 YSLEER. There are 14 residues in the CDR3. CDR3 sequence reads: CASSQATGRAEQYF. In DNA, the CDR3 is TGCGCCAGCAGCCAAGCAACAGGCCGCGCCGAGCAGTACTTC.

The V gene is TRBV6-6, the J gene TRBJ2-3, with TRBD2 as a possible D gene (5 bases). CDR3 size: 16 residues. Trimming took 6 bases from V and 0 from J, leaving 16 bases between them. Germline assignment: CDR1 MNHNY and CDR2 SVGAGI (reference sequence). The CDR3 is CASRPRTATSTDTQYF. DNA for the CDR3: TGTGCCAGCAGACCCCGGACTGCCACTAGCACAGATACGCAGTATTTT.

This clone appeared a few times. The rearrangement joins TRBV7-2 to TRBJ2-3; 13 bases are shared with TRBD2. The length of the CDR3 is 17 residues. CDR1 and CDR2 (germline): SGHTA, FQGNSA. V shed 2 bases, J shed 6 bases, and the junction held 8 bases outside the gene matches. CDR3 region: CASSLYPGLAGMDTQYF. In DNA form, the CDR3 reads TGTGCCAGCAGCTTATACCCGGGACTAGCGGGAATGGATACGCAGTATTTT.

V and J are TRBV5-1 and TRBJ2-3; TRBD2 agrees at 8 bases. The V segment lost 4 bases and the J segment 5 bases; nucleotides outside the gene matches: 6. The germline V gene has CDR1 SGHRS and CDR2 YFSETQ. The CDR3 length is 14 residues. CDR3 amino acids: CASSRTGGQDTQYF. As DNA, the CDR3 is TGCGCCAGCAGCCGGACGGGGGGGCAAGATACGCAGTATTTT. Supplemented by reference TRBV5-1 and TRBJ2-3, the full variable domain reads KAGVTQTPRYLIKTRGQQVTLSCSPISGHRSVSWYQQTPGQGLQFLFEYFSETQRNKGNFPGRFSGRQFSNSRSEMNVSTLELGDSALYLCASSRTGGQDTQYFGPGTRLTVL.

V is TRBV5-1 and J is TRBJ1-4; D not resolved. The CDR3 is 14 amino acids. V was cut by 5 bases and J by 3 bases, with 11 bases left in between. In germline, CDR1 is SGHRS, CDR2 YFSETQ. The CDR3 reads CASREDGANEKLFF. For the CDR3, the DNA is TGCGCCAGCAGGGAGGATGGGGCTAATGAAAAACTGTTTTTT.

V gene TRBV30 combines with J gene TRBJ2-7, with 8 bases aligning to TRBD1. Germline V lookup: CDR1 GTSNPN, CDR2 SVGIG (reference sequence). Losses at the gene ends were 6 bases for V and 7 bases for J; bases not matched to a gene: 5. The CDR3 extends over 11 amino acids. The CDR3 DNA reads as TGTGCCTGTCTCCAGGGGGCTGAGCAGTACTTC. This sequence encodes CACLQGAEQYF.

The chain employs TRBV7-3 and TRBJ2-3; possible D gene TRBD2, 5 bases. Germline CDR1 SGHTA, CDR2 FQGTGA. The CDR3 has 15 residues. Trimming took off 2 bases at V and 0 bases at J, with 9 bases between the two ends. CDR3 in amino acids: CASSLGGRSTDTQYF. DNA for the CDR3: TGTGCCAGCAGCTTAGGCGGGCGTAGCACAGATACGCAGTATTTT.

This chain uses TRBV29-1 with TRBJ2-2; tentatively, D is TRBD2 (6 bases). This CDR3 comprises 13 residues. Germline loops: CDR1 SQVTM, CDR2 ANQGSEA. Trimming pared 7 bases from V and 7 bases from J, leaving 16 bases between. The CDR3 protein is CSASGVGIGELFF. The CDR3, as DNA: TGCAGCGCATCGGGGGTGGGAATCGGGGAGCTGTTTTTT.

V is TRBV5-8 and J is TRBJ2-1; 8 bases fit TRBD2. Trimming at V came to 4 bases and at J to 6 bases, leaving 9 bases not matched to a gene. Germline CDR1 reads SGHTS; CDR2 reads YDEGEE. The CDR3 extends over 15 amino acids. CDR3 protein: CASSRPGLGVNEQFF. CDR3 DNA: TGTGCCAGCAGCCGTCCGGGACTAGGCGTCAATGAGCAGTTCTTC.

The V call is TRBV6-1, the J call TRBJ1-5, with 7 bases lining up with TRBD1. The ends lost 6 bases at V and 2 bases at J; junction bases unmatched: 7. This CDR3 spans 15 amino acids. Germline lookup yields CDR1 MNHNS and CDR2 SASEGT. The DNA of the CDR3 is TGTGCCAGCAGGGGACAGCGCCTAGGCAATCAGCCCCAGCATTTT. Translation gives CASRGQRLGNQPQHF.

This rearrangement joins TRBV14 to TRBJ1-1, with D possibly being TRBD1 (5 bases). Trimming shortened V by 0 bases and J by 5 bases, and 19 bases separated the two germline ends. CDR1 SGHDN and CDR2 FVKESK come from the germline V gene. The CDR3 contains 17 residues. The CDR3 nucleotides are TGTGCCAGCAGCCAAGAGTCGTGGTATCCAGGGAGGACTGAAGCTTTCTTT. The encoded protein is CASSQESWYPGRTEAFF.

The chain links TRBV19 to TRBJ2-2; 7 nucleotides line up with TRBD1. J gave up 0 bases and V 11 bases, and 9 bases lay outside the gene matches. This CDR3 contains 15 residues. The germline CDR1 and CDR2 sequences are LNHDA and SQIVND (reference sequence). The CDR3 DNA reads TGTGCCGCGAGGGACAGCCAAACGAACACCGGGGAGCTGTTTTTT. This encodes CAARDSQTNTGELFF. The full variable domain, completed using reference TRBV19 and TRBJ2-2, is DGGITQSPKYLFRKEGQNVTLSCEQNLNHDAMYWYRQDPGQGLRLIYYSQIVNDFQKGDIAEGYSVSREKKESFPLTVTSAQKNPTAFYLCAARDSQTNTGELFFGEGSRLTVL.

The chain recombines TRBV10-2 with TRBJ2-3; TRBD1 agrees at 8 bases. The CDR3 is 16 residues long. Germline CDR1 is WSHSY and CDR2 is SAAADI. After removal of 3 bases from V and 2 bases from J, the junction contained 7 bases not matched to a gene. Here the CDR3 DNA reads TGCGCCAGCAGTGATTTTCGGGACAGGAACACAGATACGCAGTATTTT. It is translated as CASSDFRDRNTDTQYF.

The CDR3 sequence is CASSPGGVYNEQFF. CDR3 nucleotides: TGTGCCAGCAGTCCTGGAGGGGTATACAATGAGCAGTTCTTC. The rearrangement links TRBV27 to TRBJ2-1, with D tentatively TRBD2 (6 bases). The V end lost 5 bases, the J end lost 4 bases, and 12 bases lay between the germline ends. This CDR3 has 14 residues. CDR1 and CDR2 from the germline V gene are MNHEY and SMNVEV (reference sequence).

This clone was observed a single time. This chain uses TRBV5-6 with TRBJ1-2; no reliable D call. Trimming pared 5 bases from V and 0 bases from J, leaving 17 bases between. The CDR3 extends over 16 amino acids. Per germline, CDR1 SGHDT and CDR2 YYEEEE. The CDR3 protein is CASSLNAGASNYGYTF. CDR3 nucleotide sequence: TGTGCCAGCAGTCTTAACGCCGGAGCCTCTAACTATGGCTACACCTTC.

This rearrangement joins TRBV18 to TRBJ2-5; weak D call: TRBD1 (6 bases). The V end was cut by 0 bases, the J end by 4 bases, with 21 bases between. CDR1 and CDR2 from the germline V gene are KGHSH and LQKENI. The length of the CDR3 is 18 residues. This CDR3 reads CASSPPGTAGAFRETQYF. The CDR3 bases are TGTGCCAGCTCACCACCGGGGACGGCAGGGGCGTTCCGAGAGACCCAGTACTTC.

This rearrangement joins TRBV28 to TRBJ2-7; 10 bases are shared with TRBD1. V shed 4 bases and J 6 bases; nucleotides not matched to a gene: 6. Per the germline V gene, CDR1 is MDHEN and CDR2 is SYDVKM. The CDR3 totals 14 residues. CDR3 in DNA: TGTGCCAGCAGTTCCGGGACAGGGGTATTCGAGCAGTACTTC. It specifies CASSSGTGVFEQYF.

The CDR3 reads CASRRDRGDEKLFF. As DNA, the CDR3 is TGTGCCAGTAGGCGGGACAGGGGAGATGAAAAACTGTTTTTT. The chain uses TRBV2 and TRBJ1-4; 10 bases line up with TRBD1. Germline V gives CDR1 SNHLY, CDR2 FYNNEI. The CDR3 has 14 residues. V trimming: 9 bases; J trimming: 6 bases; junction bases outside the gene matches: 7.

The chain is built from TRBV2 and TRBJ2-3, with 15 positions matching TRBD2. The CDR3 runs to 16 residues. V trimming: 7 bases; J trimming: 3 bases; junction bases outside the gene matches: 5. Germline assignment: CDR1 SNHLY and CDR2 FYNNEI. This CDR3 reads CASNGGTSGRTDTQYF. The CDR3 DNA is TGTGCCAGCAATGGAGGGACTAGCGGGAGGACAGATACGCAGTATTTT.

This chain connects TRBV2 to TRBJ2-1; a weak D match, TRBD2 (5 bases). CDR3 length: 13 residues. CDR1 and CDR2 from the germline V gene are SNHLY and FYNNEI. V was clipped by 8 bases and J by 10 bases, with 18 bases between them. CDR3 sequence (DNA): TGTGCCAGCTCCGGGGTTTTGGATACCGAGCAGTTCTTC. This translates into CASSGVLDTEQFF.

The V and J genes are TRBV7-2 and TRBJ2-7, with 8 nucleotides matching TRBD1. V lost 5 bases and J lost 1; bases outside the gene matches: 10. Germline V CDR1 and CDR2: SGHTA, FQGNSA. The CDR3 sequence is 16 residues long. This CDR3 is CASSTPGQGRSYEQYF. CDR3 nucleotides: TGTGCCAGCAGCACCCCCGGACAGGGTAGGTCCTACGAGCAGTACTTC.

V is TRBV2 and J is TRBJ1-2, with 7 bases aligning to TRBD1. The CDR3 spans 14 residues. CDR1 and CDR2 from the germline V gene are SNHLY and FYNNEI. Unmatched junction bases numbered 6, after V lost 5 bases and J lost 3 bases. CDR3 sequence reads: CASSRTGDYYGYTF. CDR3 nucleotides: TGTGCCAGCAGTCGGACAGGTGATTACTATGGCTACACCTTC.

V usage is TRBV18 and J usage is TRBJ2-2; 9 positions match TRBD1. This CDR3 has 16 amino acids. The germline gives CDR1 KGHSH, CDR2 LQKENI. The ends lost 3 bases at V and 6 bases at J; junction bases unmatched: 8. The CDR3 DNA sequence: TGTGCCAGCTCACCCCGGGACAGGGTTTTCGCCGGGGAGCTGTTTTTT. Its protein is CASSPRDRVFAGELFF.